Below are 11 T cell receptor beta chains sequenced from a single sample in a study of T cell changes during pregnancy in multiple sclerosis. Sequenced by immunoSEQ multiplex PCR; TCRdb stores in-frame clones only, minus some. In the table there are around 40,000 clones, 75% to 90% of which are singletons. Sequencing used CD4+ T cells from peripheral blood mononuclear cells, obtained in the first trimester of pregnancy. All receptors derive from a female donor with multiple sclerosis, enrolled in a pregnancy study.

This sequence joins TRBV25-1 and TRBJ2-1, with 8 bases fitting TRBD1. The J segment lost 3 bases and the V segment lost 3 bases, leaving 7 bases of the junction unmatched. Germline CDR1 is MGHDK and CDR2 is SYGVNS. This CDR3 is built from 16 residues. The DNA for the CDR3 is TGTGCCAGCAGTGATCCCCGGACAGGGAGCTACAATGAGCAGTTCTTC. Residues: CASSDPRTGSYNEQFF.

The chain uses TRBV5-4 and TRBJ1-2; D possibly corresponds to TRBD1 (6 bases). CDR3 length: 15 residues. V dropped 5 bases and J dropped 3 bases, with 17 bases sitting between them. Germline assignment: CDR1 SGHNT and CDR2 YYREEE (reference sequence). CDR3 loop: CASSSGTKIDYGYTF. The CDR3, as DNA: TGTGCCAGCAGTTCCGGGACAAAGATTGACTATGGCTACACCTTC.

This clone was counted a single time. This chain uses TRBV5-4 with TRBJ2-7; D call uncertain. The CDR3 covers 13 residues. Germline V gives CDR1 SGHNT, CDR2 YYREEE (reference sequence). Between the trimmed V and J ends, which lost 2 bases and 0 bases, there was a span of 6 bases. The CDR3 bases are TGTGCCAGCAGCTTCCCGAGCTCCTACGAGCAGTACTTC. It yields the protein CASSFPSSYEQYF. Full variable domain (remainder filled in from reference TRBV5-4 and TRBJ2-7): ETGVTQSPTHLIKTRGQQVTLRCSSQSGHNTVSWYQQALGQGPQFIFQYYREEENGRGNFPPRFSGLQFPNYSSELNVNALELDDSALYLCASSFPSSYEQYFGPGTRLTVT.

The V gene is TRBV6-5, the J gene TRBJ1-1; 7 bases agree with TRBD1. This CDR3 has 15 amino acids. From germline, CDR1 is MNHEY and CDR2 SVGAGI. The V and J ends lost 5 bases and 6 bases, in that order; junction bases with no gene match: 12. In DNA, the CDR3 is TGTGCCAGCAGTCGACAGGGCGGGAATACAGCTGAAGCTTTCTTT. Amino acid sequence: CASSRQGGNTAEAFF.

The chain employs TRBV2 and TRBJ2-2; 7 bases map to TRBD1. Germline values: CDR1 SNHLY, CDR2 FYNNEI. V lost 6 bases to trimming and J lost 6 bases; unmatched junction nucleotides: 4. This CDR3 has 13 residues. CDR3 in DNA: TGTGCCAGCAGGGGACAGCTACCCGGGGAGCTGTTTTTT. Translated: CASRGQLPGELFF.

The chain couples TRBV7-9 to TRBJ1-5; 7 bases agree with TRBD1. Germline CDR1 reads SEHNR; CDR2 reads FQNEAQ (reference sequence). Trimming cost V 4 bases and J 2 bases; bases outside gene matches: 5. The CDR3 loop spans 15 amino acids. CDR3 nucleotides: TGTGCCAGCAGCTCCCAGGGGGTAGGCAATCAGCCCCAGCATTTT. Its translation is CASSSQGVGNQPQHF.

The chain uses TRBV5-5 and TRBJ1-2, with TRBD1 identical over 9 bases. This CDR3 is built from 16 residues. Trimming took 2 bases from V and 2 from J; bases not matched to a gene: 7. Germline CDR1 and CDR2: SGHKS and YYEKEE (reference sequence). The CDR3 is CASSFMDRGGNYGYTF. CDR3 nucleotide sequence: TGTGCCAGCAGCTTTATGGACAGGGGAGGGAACTATGGCTACACCTTC.

This sequence joins TRBV5-1 and TRBJ2-1; maybe TRBD2 (5 bases). The CDR3 loop spans 15 amino acids. Per the germline V gene, CDR1 is SGHRS and CDR2 is YFSETQ. Trimming left V 7 bases short and J 5 bases short, with 19 bases between. CDR3 amino acids: CASGISVKVDNEQFF. The CDR3 DNA sequence: TGCGCCAGCGGGATTAGCGTAAAGGTCGACAATGAGCAGTTCTTC.

This clone was recorded a few times. The V and J genes are TRBV10-1 and TRBJ2-5, with D tentatively TRBD2 (6 bases). V lost 5 bases, J lost 5 bases, and 18 bases lay in between. The CDR3 is 15 amino acids. Germline loops: CDR1 WNHNN, CDR2 SYGVQD (reference sequence). Here the CDR3 reads CASSRDSGGLETQYF. CDR3 nucleotides: TGCGCCAGCAGTCGGGACTCCGGCGGTTTGGAGACCCAGTACTTC.

The CDR3 region has the DNA TGTGCCAGCAGTTCTGAGGGACAGAGGAACACCGGGGAGCTGTTTTTT. It encodes CASSSEGQRNTGELFF. V and J are TRBV5-4 and TRBJ2-2; 7 bases are a match to TRBD1. Germline values: CDR1 SGHNT, CDR2 YYREEE (reference sequence). V was pared by 5 bases and J by 1 base, with 8 bases of the junction left unmatched. The CDR3 consists of 16 residues.

The chain couples TRBV6-5 to TRBJ1-5, with D possibly matching TRBD1 (6 bases). This CDR3 is built from 15 residues. Germline values: CDR1 MNHEY, CDR2 SVGAGI. V lost 6 bases and J lost 0, with 12 bases in between. This chain's CDR3 is CASRPYRDSNQPQHF. Here the CDR3 DNA reads TGTGCCAGCAGACCCTACAGGGATAGCAATCAGCCCCAGCATTTT.